These T cell receptor beta chains were read from a single sample in a study of lymphopenia after photon versus proton radiotherapy. Sequencing used immunoSEQ multiplex PCR; TCRdb keeps in-frame clones, though not all of them. This table holds around 59,000 clones, approximately 84% found once. Source: peripheral blood, taken from a patient treated with proton-based radiotherapy. Receptors were obtained from a man aged 60 to 75 with pancreatic cancer. The CDR3 runs from the conserved cysteine through the conserved F or W. A D gene is named only where the DNA matches it firmly. The size entry is marked missing in some rows and otherwise reads once, few, many or a size class.

>NA|TRBD2|TRBJ2-1|TRBV6-1
CASRLAGPHNEQFF
TGTGCCAGCAGACTAGCGGGACCCCACAATGAGCAGTTCTTC
>once|NA|TRBJ2-2|TRBV10-3
CAISDQTTGELFF
TGTGCCATCAGTGACCAGACCACCGGGGAGCTGTTTTTT
>NA|NA|TRBJ1-2|TRBV5-5
CASSLGSYGYTF
TGTGCCAGCAGCTTGGGTTCTTATGGCTACACCTTC
>NA|TRBD2|TRBJ2-3|TRBV7-8
CASSVRLAGRLDTQYF
TGTGCCAGCAGCGTACGACTAGCGGGAAGACTAGATACGCAGTATTTT
>NA|NA|TRBJ2-1|TRBV15
CATSRGGLNNNEQFF
TGTGCCACCAGCAGAGGAGGACTGAATAACAATGAGCAGTTCTTC
>NA|NA|TRBJ2-7|TRBV11-2
CASSLGEGAYEQYF
TGTGCCAGCAGCTTAGGAGAGGGGGCCTACGAGCAGTACTTC
>NA|TRBD2|TRBJ2-2|TRBV19
CASTALRGTGELFF
TGTGCCAGTACCGCACTGCGGGGGACCGGGGAGCTGTTTTTT
>NA|NA|TRBJ1-5|TRBV19
CASSISRSGAQPQHF
TGTGCCAGTAGTATATCCAGGTCAGGGGCTCAGCCCCAGCATTTT
>NA|NA|TRBJ1-1|TRBV7-9
CASSFGQFEAFF
TGTGCCAGCAGCTTTGGACAGTTCGAAGCTTTCTTT
>NA|NA|TRBJ2-7|TRBV6-1
CASSEPGGSSYEQYF
TGTGCCAGCAGTGAACCCGGGGGTAGCTCCTACGAGCAGTACTTC
>NA|NA|TRBJ1-5|TRBV5-4
CASSENSNQPQHF
TGTGCCAGCAGCGAAAATAGCAATCAGCCCCAGCATTTT
>NA|NA|TRBJ1-5|TRBV4-2
CASSQDPAQPQHF
TGTGCCAGCAGCCAAGATCCAGCTCAGCCCCAGCATTTT
>NA|TRBD2|TRBJ2-3|TRBV19
CASSILAGATDTQYF
TGTGCCAGTAGTATTTTAGCGGGAGCGACAGATACGCAGTATTTT
>few|NA|TRBJ1-1|TRBV20-1
CSARAGEAFF
TGCAGTGCTAGAGCAGGGGAGGCTTTCTTT
>few|NA|TRBJ2-1|TRBV6-6
CASSDPRAQFF
TGTGCCAGCTCGGACCCTAGGGCGCAGTTCTTC
>NA|NA|TRBJ2-5|TRBV27
CASSFYGGAETQYF
TGTGCCAGCAGTTTCTACGGGGGCGCGGAGACCCAGTACTTC
>few|TRBD1|TRBJ2-2|TRBV2
CASSVERTGINTGELFF
TGTGCCAGCTCCGTTGAAAGGACAGGGATCAACACCGGGGAGCTGTTTTTT
>NA|NA|TRBJ2-7|TRBV2
CASSDTRRAVSYEQYF
TGTGCCAGCAGTGACACCCGGCGGGCAGTTTCCTACGAGCAGTACTTC
>NA|NA|TRBJ1-1|TRBV4-1
CASSQDELDTEAFF
TGCGCCAGCAGCCAAGATGAGTTGGACACTGAAGCTTTCTTT
>NA|NA|TRBJ1-5|TRBV19
CASSTSSENQPQHF
TGTGCCAGTAGTACCTCGAGTGAAAATCAGCCCCAGCATTTT
>NA|NA|TRBJ2-1|TRBV29-1
CSGVKFPYNEQFF
TGCAGCGGTGTGAAATTCCCCTACAATGAGCAGTTCTTC
>NA|NA|TRBJ2-6|TRBV14
CASSQWGSGANVLTF
TGTGCCAGCAGCCAATGGGGCTCTGGGGCCAACGTCCTGACTTTC
>NA|NA|TRBJ2-1|TRBV19
CASRRGLHNEQFF
TGTGCCAGCCGCCGGGGCTTGCACAATGAGCAGTTCTTC
>NA|NA|TRBJ2-1|TRBV18
CASSPLGTLNNEQFF
TGTGCCAGCTCACCACTCGGGACTCTGAACAATGAGCAGTTCTTC
>few|NA|TRBJ1-3|TRBV28
CASSRVSFGNTIYF
TGTGCCAGCAGCAGGGTTTCCTTTGGAAACACCATATATTTT
>NA|NA|TRBJ1-1|TRBV19
CASSKQGSNTEAFF
TGTGCCAGTAGTAAGCAGGGTTCGAACACTGAAGCTTTCTTT
>NA|NA|TRBJ1-1|TRBV29-1
CSVDVTGMNTEAFF
TGCAGCGTTGATGTGACAGGAATGAACACTGAAGCTTTCTTT
>NA|NA|TRBJ1-5|TRBV15
CATSSPDSHGSGNYMHF
TGTGCCACCAGCAGCCCCGATAGTCACGGCTCGGGGAATTATATGCATTTT
>few|TRBD2|TRBJ2-1|TRBV7-9
CASSLIAGVKFF
TGTGCCAGCAGCTTGATAGCGGGAGTCAAGTTCTTC
>NA|TRBD1|TRBJ1-2|TRBV30
CACTDRPYGYTF
TGTGCCTGTACGGACAGGCCCTATGGCTACACCTTC
>NA|NA|TRBJ1-1|TRBV18
CASRGPEGTEAFF
TGTGCCAGCCGGGGCCCAGAGGGCACTGAAGCTTTCTTT
>NA|TRBD2|TRBJ2-7|TRBV9
CASSVQAGGTYEQYF
TGTGCCAGCAGCGTCCAGGCGGGAGGGACCTACGAGCAGTACTTC
>once|NA|TRBJ1-1|TRBV27
CASSLLGNTEAFF
TGTGCCAGCAGTTTATTGGGTAACACTGAAGCTTTCTTT
>few|NA|TRBJ1-1|TRBV18
CASSPQPGPRGMDTEAFF
TGTGCCAGCTCACCCCAGCCGGGGCCAAGAGGGATGGACACTGAAGCTTTCTTT
>NA|TRBD2|TRBJ2-1|TRBV18
CASSPAVAGAYNEQFF
TGTGCCAGCTCACCTGCTGTAGCGGGAGCCTACAATGAGCAGTTCTTC
>NA|TRBD1|TRBJ2-1|TRBV27
CASSQGTGRDNEQFF
TGTGCCAGCAGCCAAGGGACAGGTCGGGACAATGAGCAGTTCTTC
>NA|TRBD2|TRBJ2-2|TRBV10-3
CAISESLAGGVYGELFF
TGTGCCATCAGTGAGTCACTAGCGGGAGGTGTTTACGGGGAGCTGTTTTTT
>once|TRBD1|TRBJ2-7|TRBV27
CASSLRQGATYEQYF
TGTGCCAGCAGTTTAAGGCAGGGGGCAACCTACGAGCAGTACTTC
>NA|TRBD2|TRBJ2-3|TRBV27
CASSLAGAGTDTQYF
TGTGCCAGCAGTTTAGCGGGAGCCGGCACAGATACGCAGTATTTT
>NA|NA|TRBJ1-2|TRBV28
CASSGFYGYTF
TGTGCCAGCAGCGGGTTTTATGGCTACACCTTC
>few|NA|TRBJ1-3|TRBV7-8
CASSLNQGASGNTIYF
TGTGCCAGCAGCTTAAATCAGGGTGCCTCTGGAAACACCATATATTTT
>once|NA|TRBJ1-4|TRBV19
CASSIDLREKLFF
TGTGCCAGTAGTATAGATCTTCGCGAAAAACTGTTTTTT
>NA|NA|TRBJ2-2|TRBV7-2
CASSFGTRWLFF
TGTGCCAGCAGCTTTGGGACACGGTGGCTGTTTTTT
>NA|TRBD1|TRBJ1-5|TRBV15
CATSRPGQGNQPQHF
TGTGCCACCAGCCGGCCCGGACAGGGAAATCAGCCCCAGCATTTT
>NA|TRBD2|TRBJ2-7|TRBV4-2
CASRWEEGGSYEQYF
TGTGCCAGCAGGTGGGAGGAGGGAGGGTCCTACGAGCAGTACTTC
>NA|NA|TRBJ1-1|TRBV28
CASRIQVTEAFF
TGTGCCAGCAGAATCCAGGTAACTGAAGCTTTCTTT
>NA|NA|TRBJ2-6|TRBV7-2
CASSPGLGSGANVLTF
TGTGCCAGCAGCCCGGGACTGGGCTCTGGGGCCAACGTCCTGACTTTC
>NA|NA|TRBJ2-1|TRBV19
CASSMGHPYNEQFF
TGTGCCAGTAGTATGGGACATCCCTACAATGAGCAGTTCTTC
>NA|TRBD1|TRBJ1-4|TRBV7-2
CASSLPRQGLSNEKLFF
TGTGCCAGCAGCTTACCGAGACAGGGGCTTAGTAATGAAAAACTGTTTTTT
>NA|TRBD2|TRBJ2-2|TRBV19
CASSISGGLAANTGELFF
TGTGCCAGTAGTATCAGCGGGGGACTAGCGGCAAACACCGGGGAGCTGTTTTTT